Each of the 30 T cell receptor beta chains below was sequenced from the same sample in a study of shared clonotypes between healthy human individuals (dated by TCRdb to the early 2020s). To prepare the library, the immunoSEQ multiplex PCR assay was applied. The immuneACCESS repertoire file appears here via TCRdb, limited to in-frame rearrangements. These files lack a portion of the clones; in checked studies, under half of the deficit traces to unresolved V genes, and the cause of the others is not known. The sample records some 2.1 million clones, around 95% of which are singletons. Of the sample, roughly 1.7% falls within the top ten clones. CD8 naive samples consisted of CD45RO-negative cells that were positively selected for CCR7, yielding a CD45RA+CCR7+ population without TemRA cells. Specimen: naive CD8+ T cells from PBMCs. In light of the paper, this sample's cell subset or site label describes: CD45RA+CCR7+. These receptors all come from a man in his late teens or twenties in good health. Some clones in this sample may be carry-over from other donors' samples.

For the CDR3, the DNA is TGTGCCAGCAGCTTGAACGGGGGGCCGGAGGGGCAGTACTTC. Translating it yields CASSLNGGPEGQYF. The chain uses TRBV5-4 and TRBJ2-7, with a weak D call TRBD2 (7 bases). V dropped 1 base and J dropped 9 bases, with 17 bases sitting between them. Per germline, CDR1 SGHNT and CDR2 YYREEE (reference sequence). The CDR3 has 14 amino acids.

This clone was detected only once. The rearrangement uses TRBV7-9 and TRBJ2-1; D might be TRBD1 (5 bases). Deletions cut 2 bases from V and 8 bases from J, with 16 bases between. This CDR3 comprises 15 residues. Looked up from germline, CDR1 is SEHNR and CDR2 is FQNEAQ (reference sequence). The CDR3 bases are TGTGCCAGCAGCTTACAGGGAACCTATAGGGATGAGCAGTTCTTC. Translated: CASSLQGTYRDEQFF.

This chain connects TRBV5-5 to TRBJ1-2; no firm D call. V was trimmed by 0 bases and J by 4 bases, leaving 13 bases between them. CDR1 SGHKS and CDR2 YYEKEE come from the germline V gene (reference sequence). This CDR3 contains 15 residues. CDR3 sequence (DNA): TGTGCCAGCAGCTTGGGCAGGTCTTTCATCTATGGCTACACCTTC. Amino acids: CASSLGRSFIYGYTF.

The rearrangement joins TRBV27 to TRBJ2-7; 9 nucleotides agree with TRBD2. The CDR3 totals 16 residues. Trimming removed 0 bases from V and 4 bases from J; junction bases left unmatched: 7. Germline V gene data show CDR1 as MNHEY and CDR2 as SMNVEV (reference sequence). The CDR3 sequence: CASSLSAASGMYEQYF. CDR3 nucleotide sequence: TGTGCCAGCAGTTTATCGGCGGCTAGCGGGATGTACGAGCAGTACTTC.

The chain combines TRBV7-9 with TRBJ1-4; no definite D call. CDR1 and CDR2 (germline): SEHNR, FQNEAQ (reference sequence). This CDR3 is built from 16 residues. V was cut by 2 bases and J by 4 bases, with 14 bases left in between. The CDR3 DNA follows: TGTGCCAGCAGCTTACCCCCGGCAGGATATAATGAAAAACTGTTTTTT. Translation gives CASSLPPAGYNEKLFF.

The chain has TRBV7-3 and TRBJ2-2, with 7 bases lining up with TRBD1. This CDR3 is built from 14 residues. The V segment lost 5 bases and the J segment 7 bases; nucleotides outside the gene matches: 7. Germline CDR1 SGHTA, CDR2 FQGTGA. For the CDR3, the DNA is TGTGCCAGCAGCCCCGGGACAGAATACGGGGAGCTGTTTTTT. Translating gives CASSPGTEYGELFF.

With respect to this clone: Distinct nucleotide sequences in the sample also encode this CDR3. The chain is built from TRBV27 and TRBJ1-1; 9 bases line up with TRBD1. Germline trimming cut 3 bases from V and 4 bases from J; bases unmatched to any gene: 3. This CDR3 comprises 14 residues. The germline gives CDR1 MNHEY, CDR2 SMNVEV (reference sequence). The CDR3 reads CASSLDRGGTEAFF. CDR3 DNA sequence: TGTGCCAGCAGTTTGGACAGGGGCGGCACTGAAGCTTTCTTT.

CDR3 protein: CASSLNGNKNIQYF. CDR3 bases: TGTGCCAGCAGCTTAAACGGGAACAAAAACATTCAGTACTTC. The chain couples TRBV11-2 to TRBJ2-4; the D gene is possibly TRBD2 (5 bases). Trimming cost V 2 bases and J 3 bases, with 8 bases left between them. The CDR3 is made up of 14 amino acids. The germline gives CDR1 SGHAT, CDR2 FQNNGV.

This clone appeared once. The genes are TRBV4-3 and TRBJ2-7; a possible D gene is TRBD2 (6 bases). V dropped 2 bases and J dropped 3 bases, with 14 bases sitting between them. The CDR3 length is 15 residues. Germline V CDR1 and CDR2: LGHNA, YSLEER. CDR3 nucleotide sequence: TGCGCCAGCAGCCAAACTACGGGAGCCCACTACGAGCAGTACTTC. Encoded protein: CASSQTTGAHYEQYF.

The chain is built from TRBV6-1 and TRBJ2-2; D might be TRBD1 (5 bases). CDR1 is MNHNS, CDR2 SASEGT, per germline. The V end was cut by 5 bases, the J end by 2 bases, with 12 bases between. CDR3 length: 15 amino acids. The CDR3 loop reads CASSLLRGNTGELFF. The DNA of the CDR3 is TGTGCCAGCAGTCTCCTTAGGGGAAACACCGGGGAGCTGTTTTTT.

This clone was recorded once. The rearrangement uses TRBV4-3 and TRBJ1-2, with D uncertain. Trimming took 3 bases from V and 5 from J, leaving 19 bases between them. This CDR3 region has 16 residues. The germline V gene encodes CDR1 LGHNA and CDR2 YSLEER. The CDR3 is CASSQDWQASVYGYTF. In nucleotides, the CDR3 is TGCGCCAGCAGCCAGGACTGGCAGGCTAGTGTGTATGGCTACACCTTC.

About this clone itself: This sample also contains other DNA sequences that code for the same CDR3. This chain connects TRBV6-5 to TRBJ2-3; no reliable D call. Germline values: CDR1 MNHEY, CDR2 SVGAGI. V was clipped by 3 bases and J by 1 base, with 2 bases between them. CDR3 length: 12 amino acids. CDR3 sequence reads: CASSYGTDTQYF. The CDR3 DNA is TGTGCCAGCAGTTATGGCACAGATACGCAGTATTTT.

The gene calls are TRBV11-2 and TRBJ1-1; D unclear. CDR3 length equals 11 residues. Looked up from germline, CDR1 is SGHAT and CDR2 is FQNNGV. V dropped 4 bases and J dropped 7 bases, with 7 bases sitting between them. The DNA for the CDR3 is TGTGCCAGCAGCTCTCGTTATGAAGCTTTCTTT. Amino acids: CASSSRYEAFF. Full variable domain (outside the CDR3, taken from reference TRBV11-2 and TRBJ1-1): EAGVAQSPRYKIIEKRQSVAFWCNPISGHATLYWYQQILGQGPKLLIQFQNNGVVDDSQLPKDRFSAERLKGVDSTLKIQPAKLEDSAVYLCASSSRYEAFFGQGTRLTVV.

The chain is built from TRBV6-1 and TRBJ1-1; no clear D. Trimming cost V 10 bases and J 5 bases, with 17 bases left between them. This CDR3 has 13 amino acids. CDR1 is MNHNS and CDR2 is SASEGT in the germline V gene. In nucleotides, the CDR3 is TGTGCCACCAGCGTAGGCCCGGGGACTGAAGCTTTCTTT. It specifies CATSVGPGTEAFF.

The V call is TRBV5-1, the J call TRBJ2-1, with TRBD2 as a possible D gene (6 bases). Trimming shortened V by 5 bases and J by 2 bases, and 14 bases separated the two germline ends. The CDR3 totals 15 residues. Germline V gene lookup returns CDR1 SGHRS and CDR2 YFSETQ. CDR3 in amino acids: CASSGTGGAYNEQFF. The CDR3 bases are TGCGCCAGCAGTGGGACCGGAGGGGCCTACAATGAGCAGTTCTTC.

The V gene is TRBV25-1, the J gene TRBJ2-7; 7 bases agree with TRBD1. CDR1 is MGHDK and CDR2 is SYGVNS in the germline V gene. V was clipped by 10 bases and J by 6 bases; unmatched bases: 12. CDR3 length: 13 residues. The CDR3 is CATGFLQGSEQYF. CDR3 nucleotide sequence: TGTGCCACAGGTTTTTTACAGGGGAGCGAGCAGTACTTC.

The gene calls are TRBV28 and TRBJ2-5, with D maybe TRBD2 (5 bases). Germline assignment: CDR1 MDHEN and CDR2 SYDVKM. The length of the CDR3 is 16 residues. Trimming shortened V by 0 bases and J by 1 base, and 12 bases separated the two germline ends. The CDR3 DNA reads TGTGCCAGCAGTTTATGGAGGGAAATGGGCCAAGAGACCCAGTACTTC. Translation: CASSLWREMGQETQYF.

V and J are TRBV5-1 and TRBJ2-2; the D is unclear. The V and J ends lost 6 bases and 8 bases respectively, with 8 bases between them. Germline V gene data show CDR1 as SGHRS and CDR2 as YFSETQ. The CDR3 sequence is 11 residues long. The CDR3 sequence: CASTGPGELFF. CDR3 in DNA: TGCGCCAGCACCGGGCCGGGGGAGCTGTTTTTT.

As regards this clone: The same CDR3 is also encoded by other DNA sequences in this sample. The chain links TRBV28 to TRBJ1-4; D gene unclear. With 2 bases removed from V and 4 bases from J, the gap between germline ends came to 5 bases. This CDR3 has 13 amino acids. Germline CDR1 reads MDHEN; CDR2 reads SYDVKM. The CDR3 loop reads CASSLGYNEKLFF. The CDR3 DNA reads as TGTGCCAGCAGTTTAGGCTATAATGAAAAACTGTTTTTT.

The gene calls are TRBV15 and TRBJ2-1; D might be TRBD1 (5 bases). Germline-derived CDR1 and CDR2 are LNHNV and YYDKDF (reference sequence). V was cut by 1 base and J by 4 bases, with 11 bases left in between. The CDR3 runs 15 residues. Here the CDR3 DNA reads TGTGCCACCAGCAGAGGAGTCGACAGTTACAATGAGCAGTTCTTC. Translating gives CATSRGVDSYNEQFF.

The V gene is TRBV5-5, the J gene TRBJ1-2; D uncertain. The CDR3 spans 15 residues. Trimming took off 3 bases at V and 1 base at J, with 13 bases between the two ends. Germline V gene sequence: CDR1 SGHKS, CDR2 YYEKEE (reference sequence). The CDR3 reads CASSYRDRINYGYTF. The CDR3 DNA sequence: TGTGCCAGCAGCTACCGGGATCGCATTAACTATGGCTACACCTTC.

J is TRBJ2-7 and V is TRBV28; TRBD2 matches at 11 bases. The germline V gene has CDR1 MDHEN and CDR2 SYDVKM. This CDR3 comprises 15 residues. The ends lost 3 bases at V and 3 bases at J; junction bases unmatched: 4. Written as DNA, the CDR3 is TGTGCCAGCAGTTTGTCCGGGACTAGCGGCTACGAGCAGTACTTC. This sequence encodes CASSLSGTSGYEQYF.

To note about this clone: This same CDR3 is encoded by further DNA sequences in the sample. The V gene is TRBV27, the J gene TRBJ1-5, with D possibly TRBD1 on 5 matching bases. Germline V gene data show CDR1 as MNHEY and CDR2 as SMNVEV (reference sequence). V gave up 6 bases and J gave up 0 bases, with 9 bases separating them. CDR3 length: 14 amino acids. The chain's CDR3 is CASSPQGSNQPQHF. As DNA, the CDR3 is TGTGCCAGCAGCCCGCAGGGTAGCAATCAGCCCCAGCATTTT.

This clone has only one observation. V gene TRBV11-2 combines with J gene TRBJ1-3; 12 positions match TRBD1. CDR1 and CDR2 (germline): SGHAT, FQNNGV. The CDR3 consists of 17 residues. V was clipped by 6 bases and J by 4 bases; unmatched bases: 10. CDR3 loop: CASSLRPGTGGGNTIYF. DNA of the CDR3: TGTGCCAGCAGTCTCCGGCCCGGGACAGGGGGCGGAAACACCATATATTTT.

The gene calls are TRBV27 and TRBJ1-2, with a tentative D call TRBD1 (5 bases). V was trimmed by 5 bases and J by 8 bases, leaving 15 bases between them. CDR1 and CDR2 from the germline V gene are MNHEY and SMNVEV (reference sequence). The CDR3 totals 13 residues. As DNA, the CDR3 is TGTGCCAGCAGTCGCAGGGATTTTGGCGGCTACACCTTC. Translating gives CASSRRDFGGYTF.

CDR3 DNA sequence: TGCGCCAGCAGCCCCCAGGGGGGCTACTATGGCTACACCTTC. Amino acid sequence: CASSPQGGYYGYTF. J is TRBJ1-2 and V is TRBV4-3, with TRBD1 matching over 7 bases. Germline V gene lookup returns CDR1 LGHNA and CDR2 YSLEER. V trimming: 4 bases; J trimming: 3 bases; junction bases outside the gene matches: 5. The CDR3 length is 14 residues.

The rearrangement joins TRBV4-2 to TRBJ2-5, with a possible D match to TRBD2 (6 bases). Germline CDR1 and CDR2: LGHNA and YNFKEQ. This CDR3 is 14 amino acids long. Trimming cost V 1 base and J 3 bases, with 9 bases left between them. The CDR3 region has the DNA TGTGCCAGCAGCCAAGGGGTAGCGGAAGAGACCCAGTACTTC. Its translation is CASSQGVAEETQYF.

This chain joins TRBV9 and TRBJ1-4, with D unclear. V shed 0 bases and J shed 4 bases, with 10 bases lying between them. This CDR3 spans 15 amino acids. Per the germline V gene, CDR1 is SGDLS and CDR2 is YYNGEE. The CDR3 nucleotides read TGTGCCAGCAGCGTAGAAGCTGTTTATAATGAAAAACTGTTTTTT. This encodes CASSVEAVYNEKLFF. Drawing the rest from reference TRBV9 and TRBJ1-4, the complete variable domain is DSGVTQTPKHLITATGQRVTLRCSPRSGDLSVYWYQQSLDQGLQFLIQYYNGEERAKGNILERFSAQQFPDLHSELNLSSLELGDSALYFCASSVEAVYNEKLFFGSGTQLSVL.

J is TRBJ2-1 and V is TRBV9; 8 bases are a match to TRBD2. The germline gives CDR1 SGDLS, CDR2 YYNGEE. CDR3 length: 16 amino acids. J gave up 3 bases and V 2 bases, and 7 bases lay outside the gene matches. The CDR3 DNA is TGTGCCAGCAGCGTTAGCGGGACCAGAAGCTACAATGAGCAGTTCTTC. Encoded protein: CASSVSGTRSYNEQFF.

This clone appeared a few times. The chain uses TRBV30 and TRBJ1-2, with D possibly matching TRBD1 (6 bases). Germline CDR1 GTSNPN, CDR2 SVGIG (reference sequence). The CDR3 length is 16 residues. Trimming took off 0 bases at V and 3 bases at J, with 17 bases between the two ends. The CDR3 sequence: CAWSVMRVGGYYGYTF. The CDR3 nucleotides read TGTGCCTGGAGTGTAATGCGGGTAGGGGGTTACTATGGCTACACCTTC.